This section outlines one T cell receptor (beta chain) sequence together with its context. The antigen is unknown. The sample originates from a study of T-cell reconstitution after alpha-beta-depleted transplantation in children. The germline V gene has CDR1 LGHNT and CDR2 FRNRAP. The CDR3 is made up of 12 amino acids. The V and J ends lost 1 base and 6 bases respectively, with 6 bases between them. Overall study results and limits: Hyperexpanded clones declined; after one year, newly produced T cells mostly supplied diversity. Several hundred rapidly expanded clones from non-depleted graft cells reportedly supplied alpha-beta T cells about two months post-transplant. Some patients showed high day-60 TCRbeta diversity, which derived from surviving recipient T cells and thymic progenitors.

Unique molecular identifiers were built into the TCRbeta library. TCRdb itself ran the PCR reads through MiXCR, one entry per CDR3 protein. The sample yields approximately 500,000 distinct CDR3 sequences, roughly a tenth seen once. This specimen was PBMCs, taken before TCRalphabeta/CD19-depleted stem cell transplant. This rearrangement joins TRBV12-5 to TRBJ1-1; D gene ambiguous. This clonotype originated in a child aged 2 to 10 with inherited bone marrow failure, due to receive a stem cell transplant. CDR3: CASGLGLAEAFF. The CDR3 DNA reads TGTGCTAGTGGTTTGGGGTTGGCTGAAGCTTTCTTT.